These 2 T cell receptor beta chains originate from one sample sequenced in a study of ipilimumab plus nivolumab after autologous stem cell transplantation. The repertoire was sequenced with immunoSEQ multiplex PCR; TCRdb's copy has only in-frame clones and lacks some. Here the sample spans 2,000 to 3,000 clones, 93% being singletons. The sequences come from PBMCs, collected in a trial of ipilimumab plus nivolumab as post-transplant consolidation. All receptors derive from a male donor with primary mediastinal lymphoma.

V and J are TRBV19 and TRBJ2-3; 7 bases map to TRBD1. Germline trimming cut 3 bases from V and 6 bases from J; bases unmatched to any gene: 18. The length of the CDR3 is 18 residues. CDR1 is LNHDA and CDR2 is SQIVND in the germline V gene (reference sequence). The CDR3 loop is CASSMYLQGVLVWDTQYF. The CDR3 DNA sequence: TGTGCCAGTAGTATGTACCTTCAGGGGGTTTTAGTCTGGGATACGCAGTATTTT.

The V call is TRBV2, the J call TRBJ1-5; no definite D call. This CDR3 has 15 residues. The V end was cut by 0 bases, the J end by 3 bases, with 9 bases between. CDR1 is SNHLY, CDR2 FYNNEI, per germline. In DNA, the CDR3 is TGTGCCAGCAGTGAAGCGGTACGGACCAATCAGCCCCAGCATTTT. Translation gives CASSEAVRTNQPQHF.